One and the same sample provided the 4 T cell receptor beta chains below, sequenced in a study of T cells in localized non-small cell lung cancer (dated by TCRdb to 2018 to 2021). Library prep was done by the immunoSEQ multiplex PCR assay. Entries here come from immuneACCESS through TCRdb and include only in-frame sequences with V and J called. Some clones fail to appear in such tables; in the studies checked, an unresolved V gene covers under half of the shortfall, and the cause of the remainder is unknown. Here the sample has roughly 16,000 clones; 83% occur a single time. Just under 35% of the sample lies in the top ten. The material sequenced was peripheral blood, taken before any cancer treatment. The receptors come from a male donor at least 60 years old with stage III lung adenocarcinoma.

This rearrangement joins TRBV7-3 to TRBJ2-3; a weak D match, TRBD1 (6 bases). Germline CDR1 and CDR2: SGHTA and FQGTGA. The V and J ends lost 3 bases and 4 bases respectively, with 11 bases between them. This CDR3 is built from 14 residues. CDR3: CASSLDSSADTQYF. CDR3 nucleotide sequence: TGTGCCAGCAGCTTGGACAGTTCAGCAGATACGCAGTATTTT.

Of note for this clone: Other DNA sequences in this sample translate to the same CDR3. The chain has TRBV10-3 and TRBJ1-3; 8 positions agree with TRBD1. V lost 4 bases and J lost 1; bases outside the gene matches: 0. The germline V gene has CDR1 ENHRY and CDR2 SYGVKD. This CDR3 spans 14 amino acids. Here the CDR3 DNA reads TGTGCCATCAGTGGGACAGGGTCTGGAAACACCATATATTTT. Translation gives CAISGTGSGNTIYF.

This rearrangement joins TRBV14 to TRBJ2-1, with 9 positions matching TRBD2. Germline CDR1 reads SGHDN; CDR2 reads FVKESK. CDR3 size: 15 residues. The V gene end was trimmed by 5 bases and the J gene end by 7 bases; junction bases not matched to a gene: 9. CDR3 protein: CASSFPASGVNEQFF. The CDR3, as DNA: TGTGCCAGCAGCTTCCCGGCTAGCGGGGTAAATGAGCAGTTCTTC.

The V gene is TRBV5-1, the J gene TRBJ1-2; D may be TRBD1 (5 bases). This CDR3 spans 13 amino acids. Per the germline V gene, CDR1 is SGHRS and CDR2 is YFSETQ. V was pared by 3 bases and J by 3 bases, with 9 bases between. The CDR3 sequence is CASSSVRDYGYTF. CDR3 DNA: TGCGCCAGCAGCTCCGTCAGGGACTATGGCTACACCTTC.